The T cell receptor beta chain under discussion was sequenced for a study of early T cells in non-severe SARS-CoV-2 infection. For the study at large: Investigators sequenced bulk RNA drawn from unsorted whole blood, and chains remained unpaired.

Trimming left V 3 bases short and J 5 bases short, with 10 bases between. The germline gives CDR1 DFQATT, CDR2 SNEGSKA (reference sequence). The CDR3 contains 12 residues. TCRdb redid the calling of the 5' RACE reads with MiXCR, one entry per CDR3 protein. The repertoire holds some 52,000 distinct CDR3 sequences, with 8% to 10% as singletons. Study-level results: Lookups in VDJdb leaned toward anti-spike CD8 responses and missed private and CD4 specificities.

The sample holds many counts of this clonotype. The target antigen is unknown. The receptor was isolated from an adult who was a healthcare worker with PCR-confirmed SARS-CoV-2 infection or an uninfected control (not recorded which). The chain recombines TRBV20-1 with TRBJ1-1; D not certain. The sample consisted of whole blood. DNA of the CDR3: TGCAGTGCTAGTGGCCCGTCGACTGAAGCTTTCTTT. It encodes CSASGPSTEAFF.